The 30 T cell receptor beta chains below were found in one sample sequenced in a study of T cell responses to AZD1222 COVID-19 vaccine. The method was immunoSEQ multiplex PCR; TCRdb's version includes in-frame clones alone and lacks a portion of them. The sample has about 150,000 clones, approximately 90% seen once. The sample here was peripheral blood, taken 28 days after the second AZD1222 dose. These receptors all stem from an adult who received the AZD1222 COVID-19 vaccine.

The chain is built from TRBV19 and TRBJ1-6, with TRBD1 matching over 11 bases. CDR3 size: 15 residues. After removal of 5 bases from V and 6 bases from J, the junction contained 3 bases not matched to a gene. The germline V gene encodes CDR1 LNHDA and CDR2 SQIVND (reference sequence). DNA of the CDR3: TGTGCCAGTAGTCCCGGGACAGGGGGTAATTCACCCCTCCACTTT. Translated: CASSPGTGGNSPLHF.

The chain is built from TRBV9 and TRBJ2-3; D uncertain. CDR3 length: 13 amino acids. Germline V gene data show CDR1 as SGDLS and CDR2 as YYNGEE. V was pared by 8 bases and J by 6 bases, with 16 bases between. This CDR3 is CASSQAATDTQYF. DNA for the CDR3: TGTGCCAGTTCTCAGGCGGCAACGGATACGCAGTATTTT.

Only one count was recorded for this clone. The J gene is TRBJ1-1, the V gene TRBV27; no definite D call. The CDR3 spans 14 residues. Trimming left V 4 bases short and J 3 bases short, with 12 bases between. Germline V gene data show CDR1 as MNHEY and CDR2 as SMNVEV (reference sequence). The CDR3 loop is CASSSRALDTEAFF. The DNA of the CDR3 is TGTGCCAGCAGTTCTCGGGCCCTGGACACTGAAGCTTTCTTT.

This clone appeared a few times. The chain employs TRBV4-1 and TRBJ2-2; 8 nucleotides align to TRBD1. The germline V gene encodes CDR1 MGHRA and CDR2 YSYEKL. V lost 0 bases to trimming and J lost 5 bases; unmatched junction nucleotides: 14. This CDR3 has 19 amino acids. Here the CDR3 DNA reads TGCGCCAGCAGCCAAGATCCGGGGCAGCGGACAGGGAGGACCGGGGAGCTGTTTTTT. Protein: CASSQDPGQRTGRTGELFF.

This chain connects TRBV5-5 to TRBJ1-2, with 11 bases that match TRBD1. Germline-derived CDR1 and CDR2 are SGHKS and YYEKEE (reference sequence). The CDR3 is made up of 14 amino acids. V trimming: 5 bases; J trimming: 6 bases; junction bases outside the gene matches: 6. The CDR3 DNA is TGTGCCAGCAGTACGGGACAGGGGGAGAATGGCTACACCTTC. This gives the protein CASSTGQGENGYTF.

The chain employs TRBV7-2 and TRBJ2-3; D is tentatively TRBD1 or TRBD2 (5 bases each). Per germline, CDR1 SGHTA and CDR2 FQGNSA. The CDR3 covers 19 residues. Trimming cost V 1 base and J 4 bases, with 24 bases left between them. CDR3 nucleotides: TGTGCCAGCAGCTTAGTCTCCAGCAGGGCCCGGGGAAGACCAGATACGCAGTATTTT. Translated, it gives CASSLVSSRARGRPDTQYF.

This rearrangement joins TRBV7-2 to TRBJ1-6, with TRBD1 matching over 8 bases. Germline V CDR1 and CDR2: SGHTA, FQGNSA. With V trimmed by 3 bases and J by 9 bases, 7 bases remained unmatched. The length of the CDR3 is 15 residues. The CDR3 region is CASSLDRVASSPLHF. The CDR3 bases are TGTGCCAGCAGCTTGGACAGGGTGGCGAGTTCACCCCTCCACTTT.

The rearrangement joins TRBV19 to TRBJ2-3; 9 nucleotides agree with TRBD1. V dropped 5 bases and J dropped 4; count of bases not matched to a gene: 10. The CDR3 loop spans 16 amino acids. The germline V gene has CDR1 LNHDA and CDR2 SQIVND (reference sequence). CDR3 coding DNA: TGTGCCAGTAGTCAAATGGGGACAGGGCTGGCAGATACGCAGTATTTT. This codes for CASSQMGTGLADTQYF. Variable domain in full (rest from reference TRBV19 and TRBJ2-3): DGGITQSPKYLFRKEGQNVTLSCEQNLNHDAMYWYRQDPGQGLRLIYYSQIVNDFQKGDIAEGYSVSREKKESFPLTVTSAQKNPTAFYLCASSQMGTGLADTQYFGPGTRLTVL.

The V call is TRBV12-3 or TRBV12-4, the J call TRBJ1-1; perhaps TRBD1 as D (6 bases). This CDR3 has 13 amino acids. The V and J ends lost 8 bases and 6 bases respectively, with 16 bases between them. The CDR3 protein is CASGYTGYAEAFF. The CDR3 region has the DNA TGTGCCAGCGGATACACAGGGTACGCTGAAGCTTTCTTT.

V and J are TRBV18 and TRBJ1-2, with D uncertain. V lost 2 bases to trimming and J lost 7 bases, with 5 bases between them. The length of the CDR3 is 11 residues. CDR1 is KGHSH, CDR2 LQKENI, per germline. CDR3 loop: CASSPGFGYTF. The CDR3 DNA is TGTGCCAGCTCACCAGGGTTTGGCTACACCTTC.

The chain combines TRBV28 with TRBJ1-4; D is perhaps TRBD1 (5 bases). CDR1 and CDR2 from the germline V gene are MDHEN and SYDVKM. This CDR3 contains 15 residues. V was cut by 9 bases and J by 8 bases, with 22 bases left in between. Written as DNA, the CDR3 is TGTGCCAGTCGCAAGAAGGGGAGGGGTGAGGAAAAACTGTTTTTT. Amino acids: CASRKKGRGEEKLFF.

CDR3 in amino acids: CASSFRESYNSPLHF. As DNA, the CDR3 is TGTGCCAGCAGTTTCAGGGAATCCTATAATTCACCCCTCCACTTT. The chain is built from TRBV28 and TRBJ1-6; possible D gene TRBD1, 5 bases. The CDR3 extends over 15 amino acids. Trimming took 3 bases from V and 1 from J, leaving 7 bases between them. The germline gives CDR1 MDHEN, CDR2 SYDVKM.

J is TRBJ1-2 and V is TRBV6-5, with 9 bases lining up with TRBD1. This CDR3 has 12 residues. CDR1 is MNHEY, CDR2 SVGAGI, per germline. The V segment lost 10 bases and the J segment 5 bases; nucleotides outside the gene matches: 5. CDR3 residues: CATAGQGYGYTF. The CDR3 bases are TGTGCCACCGCGGGACAGGGTTATGGCTACACCTTC.

The rearrangement uses TRBV28 and TRBJ2-7, with D unclear. V lost 3 bases, J lost 2 bases, and 11 bases lay in between. This CDR3 has 14 amino acids. CDR1 MDHEN and CDR2 SYDVKM come from the germline V gene. CDR3: CASSFGIDPYEQYF. The CDR3, as DNA: TGTGCCAGCAGTTTCGGTATCGACCCCTACGAGCAGTACTTC.

V and J are TRBV7-2 and TRBJ2-1, with 7 bases lining up with TRBD2. There are 14 residues in the CDR3. Trimming at V came to 5 bases and at J to 14 bases, leaving 15 bases not matched to a gene. Germline V gives CDR1 SGHTA, CDR2 FQGNSA. In DNA form, the CDR3 reads TGTGCCAGCAGCCCCTCGACTAGCCCCGGGGGGAAGTTCTTC. Its protein is CASSPSTSPGGKFF.

V usage is TRBV28 and J usage is TRBJ2-6, with D tentatively TRBD1 or TRBD2 (5 bases each). The germline gives CDR1 MDHEN, CDR2 SYDVKM. The CDR3 totals 16 residues. V was clipped by 2 bases and J by 0 bases, with 8 bases between them. CDR3 region: CASSLKGSSGANVLTF. CDR3 DNA sequence: TGTGCCAGCAGTTTAAAGGGGAGCTCTGGGGCCAACGTCCTGACTTTC. Together with reference TRBV28 and TRBJ2-6, the CDR3 gives the full variable domain: DVKVTQSSRYLVKRTGEKVFLECVQDMDHENMFWYRQDPGLGLRLIYFSYDVKMKEKGDIPEGYSVSREKKERFSLILESASTNQTSMYLCASSLKGSSGANVLTFGAGSRLTVL.

The rearrangement links TRBV11-2 to TRBJ2-1, with 13 positions matching TRBD2. There are 19 residues in the CDR3. Trimming at V came to 3 bases and at J to 0 bases, leaving 8 bases not matched to a gene. Germline lookup yields CDR1 SGHAT and CDR2 FQNNGV. In DNA, the CDR3 is TGTGCCAGCAGCTTCAGGGGACTAGCGGGATTAAGCTCCTACAATGAGCAGTTCTTC. Translating it yields CASSFRGLAGLSSYNEQFF.

V usage is TRBV4-3 and J usage is TRBJ2-2; D remains ambiguous. The CDR3 consists of 13 residues. The germline gives CDR1 LGHNA, CDR2 YSLEER. With 3 bases removed from V and 1 base from J, the gap between germline ends came to 3 bases. This chain's CDR3 is CASSQGNTGELFF. DNA of the CDR3: TGCGCCAGCAGCCAGGGGAACACCGGGGAGCTGTTTTTT.

The chain is built from TRBV9 and TRBJ1-6; tentatively, D is TRBD1 (5 bases). CDR3 size: 16 residues. Germline V gene data show CDR1 as SGDLS and CDR2 as YYNGEE. Trimming took 4 bases from V and 10 from J, leaving 21 bases between them. The CDR3 loop reads CASSTGPPRGGSPLHF. The CDR3 nucleotides are TGTGCCAGCAGCACAGGACCTCCCCGGGGAGGATCACCCCTCCACTTT.

The chain has TRBV9 and TRBJ1-2, with 10 bases lining up with TRBD1. The CDR3 runs 14 residues. V shed 4 bases and J 8 bases; nucleotides not matched to a gene: 8. Per the germline V gene, CDR1 is SGDLS and CDR2 is YYNGEE. CDR3 nucleotide sequence: TGTGCCAGCAGCCCTCGACAGGGGGCGGGCGGCTACACCTTC. Its translation is CASSPRQGAGGYTF.

The chain links TRBV27 to TRBJ2-1; a possible D gene is TRBD2 (7 bases). Trimming took off 5 bases at V and 5 bases at J, with 19 bases between the two ends. CDR1 MNHEY and CDR2 SMNVEV come from the germline V gene (reference sequence). The CDR3 sequence is 16 residues long. The CDR3 spells CASSITAGEGHNEQFF. CDR3 coding DNA: TGTGCCAGCAGTATAACGGCAGGGGAGGGGCACAATGAGCAGTTCTTC.

The chain has TRBV2 and TRBJ2-5; D uncertain. Germline V gives CDR1 SNHLY, CDR2 FYNNEI. V was pared by 1 base and J by 7 bases, with 10 bases between. This CDR3 is built from 13 residues. The CDR3: CASSEGSSRTQYF. The DNA of the CDR3 is TGTGCCAGCAGTGAAGGGAGTAGCCGGACCCAGTACTTC.

The J gene is TRBJ1-2, the V gene TRBV3-1 (or the pseudogene TRBV3-2), with TRBD1 matching 7 bases. The CDR3 runs to 13 residues. Looked up from germline, CDR1 is LGHDT and CDR2 is YNNKEL (reference sequence). Trimming took 5 bases from V and 3 from J; bases not matched to a gene: 3. The CDR3 DNA reads as TGTGCCAGCAGCTATCAGGGGGACTATGGCTACACCTTC. Its protein is CASSYQGDYGYTF.

The chain combines TRBV7-2 with TRBJ2-5; D is unresolved. The V end was cut by 1 base, the J end by 1 base, with 7 bases between. The CDR3 covers 14 residues. Germline CDR1 reads SGHTA; CDR2 reads FQGNSA. The CDR3 region has the DNA TGTGCCAGCAGCTTAGATCGCAGCCAAGAGACCCAGTACTTC. This sequence encodes CASSLDRSQETQYF.

This chain uses TRBV9 with TRBJ1-2; no clear D gene. The CDR3 covers 15 residues. The ends were cut back, 0 bases at V and 5 bases at J, with 14 bases in the middle. Looked up from germline, CDR1 is SGDLS and CDR2 is YYNGEE. CDR3 in DNA: TGTGCCAGCAGCGTAGCTGTAGGGAAGGATTATGGCTACACCTTC. It codes for CASSVAVGKDYGYTF. Looking up the rest from reference TRBV9 and TRBJ1-2 gives the full variable domain: DSGVTQTPKHLITATGQRVTLRCSPRSGDLSVYWYQQSLDQGLQFLIQYYNGEERAKGNILERFSAQQFPDLHSELNLSSLELGDSALYFCASSVAVGKDYGYTFGSGTRLTVV.

This clone has just one count. The chain recombines TRBV5-1 with TRBJ2-7; either TRBD1 or TRBD2 may fit D (5 bases each). This CDR3 region has 17 residues. V was clipped by 4 bases and J by 1 base, with 21 bases between them. In germline, CDR1 is SGHRS, CDR2 YFSETQ. The CDR3 region is CASSAPREGIPSYEQYF. CDR3 sequence (DNA): TGCGCCAGCAGCGCCCCACGCGAGGGGATTCCTTCCTACGAGCAGTACTTC.

V is TRBV21-1 and J is TRBJ2-7; TRBD1, the table's D call, lacks a check against the DNA. TRBV21-1 corresponds to a pseudogene. This CDR3 is built from 15 residues. CDR3 DNA sequence: TGTGCCAGCAGCTTACAGGGGGCTTGTTTCTACGAGCAGTACTTC. It yields the protein CASSLQGACFYEQYF.

The rearrangement joins TRBV29-1 to TRBJ2-1; D is uncertain. The CDR3 totals 12 residues. V dropped 4 bases and J dropped 4 bases, with 8 bases sitting between them. Germline CDR1 and CDR2: SQVTM and ANQGSEA. CDR3 DNA sequence: TGCAGCGTTGGTGAACTTTACAATGAGCAGTTCTTC. Translation: CSVGELYNEQFF.

This chain connects TRBV7-9 to TRBJ1-2; 9 bases are shared with TRBD1. J was trimmed by 5 bases and V by 1 base; bases with no gene match: 8. Germline assignment: CDR1 SEHNR and CDR2 FQNEAQ (reference sequence). CDR3 size: 16 residues. The CDR3 is CASSLDPGTGLYGYTF. CDR3 in DNA: TGTGCCAGCAGCTTAGACCCCGGGACAGGGCTGTATGGCTACACCTTC.

This chain links TRBV15 with TRBJ2-7, with D maybe TRBD1 (5 bases). Trimming took off 0 bases at V and 3 bases at J, with 9 bases between the two ends. The CDR3 length is 14 residues. Germline values: CDR1 LNHNV, CDR2 YYDKDF (reference sequence). The CDR3 sequence: CATSRDKGLYEQYF. The CDR3 DNA follows: TGTGCCACCAGCAGAGATAAGGGGCTCTACGAGCAGTACTTC. Full variable domain (rest looked up from reference TRBV15 and TRBJ2-7): DAMVIQNPRYQVTQFGKPVTLSCSQTLNHNVMYWYQQKSSQAPKLLFHYYDKDFNNEADTPDNFQSRRPNTSFCFLDIRSPGLGDTAMYLCATSRDKGLYEQYFGPGTRLTVT.